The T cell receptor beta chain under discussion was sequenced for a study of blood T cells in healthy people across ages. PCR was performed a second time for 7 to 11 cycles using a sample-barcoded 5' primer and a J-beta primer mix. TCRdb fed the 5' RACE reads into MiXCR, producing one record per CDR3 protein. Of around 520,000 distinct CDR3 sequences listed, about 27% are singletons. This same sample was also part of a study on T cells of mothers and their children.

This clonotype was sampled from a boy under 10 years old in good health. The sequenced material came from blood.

Written as DNA, the CDR3 is TGTGCCAGCAGTCTCCAGTCTAATGAAAAACTGTTTTTT. Translated: CASSLQSNEKLFF. The rearrangement joins TRBV12-3 or TRBV12-4 to TRBJ1-4; no firm D call. The CDR3 consists of 13 residues. V lost 5 bases and J lost 3, with 7 bases in between.